A selection of T cell receptor beta chains follows, all from one sample in a study of blood T cell repertoires in COVID-19. The table came from immunoSEQ multiplex PCR; TCRdb's copy has only in-frame clones and leaves some out. Here the sample spans 200,000 to 250,000 clones, almost 90% being singletons. Specimen: PBMCs or T cells enriched from blood (not recorded which). The receptor source for this set is a woman aged 45-59 years with acute COVID-19. Each CDR3 is given with its conserved first and last residue. Fields, in order: D gene, J gene, V gene, clone size, CDR3 DNA, CDR3 protein. A D gene is named only where the DNA matches it firmly. Where a row states a size, it is once, few, many or the class of an expanded clone; other rows omit it.

TRBD1 | TRBJ1-2 | TRBV28 | NA | TGTGCCAGCCGCCGGGACAGGGGGGTCCTTAACTATGGCTACACCTTC | CASRRDRGVLNYGYTF
NA | TRBJ2-4 | TRBV7-2 | NA | TGTGCCAGCAGCTTAGGCGGGGGCTTCTCAAACATTCAGTACTTC | CASSLGGGFSNIQYF
NA | TRBJ1-5 | TRBV7-3 | NA | TGTGCCAGCAGCCCCAGGACAGCCTATAGCAATCAGCCCCAGCATTTT | CASSPRTAYSNQPQHF
NA | TRBJ1-1 | TRBV5-1 | NA | TGCGCCAGCAGCTTAACACAGGGCGACACTGAAGCTTTCTTT | CASSLTQGDTEAFF
TRBD2 | TRBJ2-2 | TRBV19 | NA | TGTGCCAGTAGCGGGAGGGGGGTTTGGACCGGGGAGCTGTTTTTT | CASSGRGVWTGELFF
NA | TRBJ2-5 | TRBV28 | NA | TGTGCCAGCACCTCGGGAGACCAAGAGACCCAGTACTTC | CASTSGDQETQYF
TRBD2 | TRBJ2-1 | TRBV7-6 | NA | TGTGCCAGCAGCTTAGGCAGCGGGAGGAGCTATGAGCAGTTCTTC | CASSLGSGRSYEQFF
NA | TRBJ2-3 | TRBV12-3/TRBV12-4 | NA | TGTGCCACCCGAGGACTCTTCACAGATACGCAGTATTTT | CATRGLFTDTQYF
NA | TRBJ1-1 | TRBV14 | NA | TGTGCCAGCAGCCCAGCTCAGGGAGGGGCGAACACTGAAGCTTTCTTT | CASSPAQGGANTEAFF
TRBD1 | TRBJ1-4 | TRBV13 | NA | TGTGCCAGCAGCGACAGGGGTACTAATGAAAAACTGTTTTTT | CASSDRGTNEKLFF
NA | TRBJ1-6 | TRBV6-2/TRBV6-3 | once | TGTGCCAGCAGTTACCCGCAGGGGCTTCGGTATGGTTCACCCCTCCACTTT | CASSYPQGLRYGSPLHF
TRBD2 | TRBJ2-3 | TRBV5-4 | NA | TGTGCCAGCTCCGGGAGGGACGGTACGCAGTATTTT | CASSGRDGTQYF
TRBD1 | TRBJ1-4 | TRBV9 | NA | TGTGCCAGCAGCGTAATCGGGACAGGGAATGAAAAACTGTTTTTT | CASSVIGTGNEKLFF
TRBD1 | TRBJ1-2 | TRBV10-3 | NA | TGTGCCATCAGTGAGTCGTTACAGGGGGCAGTGGGCTACACCTTC | CAISESLQGAVGYTF
TRBD1 | TRBJ1-2 | TRBV3-1/TRBV3-2 | NA | TGTGCCAGCAGCCAAGCCGGGACAGCGAACTATGGCTACACCTTC | CASSQAGTANYGYTF
NA | TRBJ2-7 | TRBV9 | NA | TGTGCCAGCAGCGCGACGGACAGCGCATCCTACGAGCAGTACTTC | CASSATDSASYEQYF
NA | TRBJ1-2 | TRBV6-5 | NA | TGTGCCAGCGGATCCGGGGGGCGCCCAGGTTATGGCTACACCTTC | CASGSGGRPGYGYTF
NA | TRBJ2-5 | TRBV7-7 | NA | TGTGCTAGCACCTCTGGGGACTTGGGTGTCAGGGAGACCCAGTACTTC | CASTSGDLGVRETQYF
NA | TRBJ1-1 | TRBV12-3/TRBV12-4 | NA | TGTGCCAGCAGTTACAGGGAAAGCACTGAAGCTTTCTTT | CASSYRESTEAFF
NA | TRBJ1-1 | TRBV18 | NA | TGTGCCAGCTCACCAACTCAGGGGACCGCTGAAGCTTTCTTT | CASSPTQGTAEAFF
TRBD1 | TRBJ1-2 | TRBV10-3 | few | TGTGCCACGTGGCCGGGACAGAGGTATGGCTACACCTTC | CATWPGQRYGYTF
NA | TRBJ2-3 | TRBV7-9 | NA | TGTGCCAGCAGCTTAATTCCAAGTGGGAGAGGCACAGATACGCAGTATTTT | CASSLIPSGRGTDTQYF
TRBD1 | TRBJ2-5 | TRBV6-2/TRBV6-3 | NA | TGTGCCAGCAGTTCCGGGACAGGGGTAGAGACCCAGTACTTC | CASSSGTGVETQYF
NA | TRBJ1-2 | TRBV12-3/TRBV12-4 | NA | TGTGCCAGCACCCAAAGCCGCGGGGTAGGCTACACCTTC | CASTQSRGVGYTF
TRBD1 | TRBJ1-5 | TRBV5-5 | NA | TGTGCCAGCAGCATAGGACAGGGTGGTGGACAGCCCCAGCATTTT | CASSIGQGGGQPQHF
NA | TRBJ1-1 | TRBV30 | NA | TGTGCCTGGATACTCAGGAGGGAGACTGAAGCTTTCTTT | CAWILRRETEAFF
NA | TRBJ1-3 | TRBV6-5 | NA | TGTGCCAGCAGTCTAAGGGGTTCTGGAAACACCATATATTTT | CASSLRGSGNTIYF
NA | TRBJ2-7 | TRBV7-8 | few | TGTGCCAGCAGCCAGGGTCCTGGGACACCGGGCCTTTACGAGCAGTACTTC | CASSQGPGTPGLYEQYF
NA | TRBJ1-5 | TRBV2 | NA | TGTGCCAGCAGTCTGCAGGGGCCCGCAAATCAGCCCCAGCATTTT | CASSLQGPANQPQHF
TRBD1 | TRBJ2-7 | TRBV7-3 | NA | TGTGCCAGCAGCTTATCAGGGGGCCAGTACGAGCAGTACTTC | CASSLSGGQYEQYF
NA | TRBJ1-1 | TRBV19 | NA | TGTGCCAGTAGTATTTCGACACTCATGAACACTGAAGCTTTCTTT | CASSISTLMNTEAFF
TRBD1 | TRBJ2-2 | TRBV27 | NA | TGTGCCAGCAGTCCGGCCGACAGGGGGGGGACCGGGGAGCTGTTTTTT | CASSPADRGGTGELFF
NA | TRBJ2-7 | TRBV11-1 | NA | TGTGCCAGCAGCTCAGACAGCTACGAGCAGTACTTC | CASSSDSYEQYF
TRBD1 | TRBJ2-3 | TRBV7-6 | NA | TGTGCCAGCAGCTTAACAGGGGCGGATACGCAGTATTTT | CASSLTGADTQYF
NA | TRBJ1-1 | TRBV11-2 | NA | TGTGCCAGCAGCTACAGAGACACTGAAGCTTTCTTT | CASSYRDTEAFF
TRBD2 | TRBJ2-7 | TRBV2 | NA | TGTGCCAGCAGTGGGGGGACTAGCGGGAGCGACGAGCAGTACTTC | CASSGGTSGSDEQYF
TRBD2 | TRBJ2-2 | TRBV7-2 | NA | TGTGCCAGCAGCTTTACTAGCGGGACCACCGGGGAGCTGTTTTTT | CASSFTSGTTGELFF
TRBD1 | TRBJ2-7 | TRBV19 | few | TGTGCCAGTAGTGAGACAGGGATCGAGCAGTACTTC | CASSETGIEQYF
TRBD1 | TRBJ2-7 | TRBV6-5 | NA | TGTGCCAGCAGTACGATCCTCAGGGGGCCCTACGAGCAGTACTTC | CASSTILRGPYEQYF
TRBD1 | TRBJ1-6 | TRBV27 | NA | TGTGCCAGCAGGCTTATGTGGGGACAGGGGGGGAATTCACCCCTCCACTTT | CASRLMWGQGGNSPLHF
NA | TRBJ2-7 | TRBV7-2 | NA | TGTGCCAGCAGCTTGGGGTTGGGAGGTACCTACGAGCAGTACTTC | CASSLGLGGTYEQYF
NA | TRBJ2-1 | TRBV4-2 | once | TGTGCCAGCAGCCCACGTTCGGGGAACAATGAGCAGTTCTTC | CASSPRSGNNEQFF
TRBD2 | TRBJ2-1 | TRBV7-2 | NA | TGTGCCAGCAGCTTACGGACTAGCGGGAGCAATGAGCAGTTCTTC | CASSLRTSGSNEQFF
TRBD1 | TRBJ1-2 | TRBV7-8 | few | TGTGCCAGCAGCCCGTGGACAGGGGATGGCTACACCTTC | CASSPWTGDGYTF
NA | TRBJ2-3 | TRBV5-1 | NA | TGCGCCAGCAGCATAGGGACTGGGGACCACACAGATACGCAGTATTTT | CASSIGTGDHTDTQYF
NA | TRBJ1-1 | TRBV4-3 | NA | TGCGCCAGCAGCCAACGCCATCAGGGTAGGACTGAAGCTTTCTTT | CASSQRHQGRTEAFF
NA | TRBJ2-1 | TRBV7-9 | NA | TGTGCCAGCAGCCACAAAGCAGGGGTAAATGAGCAGTTCTTC | CASSHKAGVNEQFF
TRBD1 | TRBJ2-7 | TRBV5-1 | NA | TGCGCCAGCAGCTTGGAGGCAGGGGGCCCCTACGAGCAGTACTTC | CASSLEAGGPYEQYF
NA | TRBJ2-5 | TRBV11-2 | once | TGTGCCAGCAGCACGCGAGAGACCCAGTACTTC | CASSTRETQYF
NA | TRBJ1-6 | TRBV4-1 | NA | TGCGCCAGCAGCCAAGATCCCCAGGGCTGGTCACCCCTCCACTTT | CASSQDPQGWSPLHF
NA | TRBJ1-5 | TRBV19 | NA | TGTGCCAGTAGTCAACAGTCGCCGCATCAGCCCCAGCATTTT | CASSQQSPHQPQHF